This entry lists 21 T cell receptor beta chains sequenced from one sample in a study of cytomegalovirus exposure and HLA in healthy donors. The PCR made use of 60 Vbeta and 13 Jbeta primers. Here immunoSEQ multiplex PCR was the method, and the copy in TCRdb shows in-frame clones only, minus some. Of 60,000 to 75,000 clones listed, roughly 74% are singletons. The sequenced sample was PBMCs. All receptors come from a woman aged 60-70 years in good health and CMV-seropositive.

The chain links TRBV14 to TRBJ2-7; TRBD2 matches at 9 bases. The germline V gene has CDR1 SGHDN and CDR2 FVKESK. The length of the CDR3 is 19 residues. The J segment lost 2 bases and the V segment lost 4 bases, leaving 18 bases of the junction unmatched. As DNA, the CDR3 is TGTGCCAGCAGCCTTTTGGACGGCCTTAGCGGGGGTCCCCCCTACGAGCAGTACTTC. Translating gives CASSLLDGLSGGPPYEQYF.

The rearrangement uses TRBV5-6 and TRBJ2-7, with 11 bases identical to TRBD2. Germline trimming cut 5 bases from V and 4 bases from J; bases unmatched to any gene: 8. Per the germline V gene, CDR1 is SGHDT and CDR2 is YYEEEE. The CDR3 sequence is 15 residues long. Written as DNA, the CDR3 is TGTGCCAGCAGTTTGCCCGGGACTAGCGGTTACGAGCAGTACTTC. This codes for CASSLPGTSGYEQYF. The full variable domain, in which reference TRBV5-6 and TRBJ2-7 provide the parts outside the CDR3, is DAGVTQSPTHLIKTRGQQVTLRCSPKSGHDTVSWYQQALGQGPQFIFQYYEEEERQRGNFPDRFSGHQFPNYSSELNVNALLLGDSALYLCASSLPGTSGYEQYFGPGTRLTVT.

This clone was seen just once. This sequence joins TRBV6-1 and TRBJ2-1, with 7 bases aligning to TRBD1. The CDR3 is 12 amino acids. Germline V gene sequence: CDR1 MNHNS, CDR2 SASEGT. V gave up 4 bases and J gave up 9 bases; unmatched junction bases: 3. The CDR3 loop reads CASSGQGFEQFF. The CDR3 DNA follows: TGTGCCAGCAGTGGACAGGGCTTTGAGCAGTTCTTC.

J is TRBJ1-2 and V is TRBV5-4; 8 nucleotides line up with TRBD1. J was trimmed by 8 bases and V by 4 bases; bases with no gene match: 4. Germline assignment: CDR1 SGHNT and CDR2 YYREEE (reference sequence). The CDR3 consists of 12 residues. The CDR3, as DNA: TGTGCCAGCAGCCTGGACAGGGCAGGCTACACCTTC. Encoded protein: CASSLDRAGYTF.

This clone was seen more than once but under ten times. The chain recombines TRBV27 with TRBJ2-3, with D possibly being TRBD2 (6 bases). V lost 8 bases and J lost 2, with 17 bases in between. The CDR3 contains 15 residues. The germline CDR1 and CDR2 sequences are MNHEY and SMNVEV (reference sequence). The CDR3 spells CASHPGLQNTDTQYF. The CDR3 DNA follows: TGTGCCAGCCATCCGGGACTCCAGAACACAGATACGCAGTATTTT.

The chain joins TRBV7-9 to TRBJ1-1, with a tentative D call TRBD1 (5 bases). Trimming cost V 5 bases and J 5 bases, with 15 bases left between them. The germline V gene has CDR1 SEHNR and CDR2 FQNEAQ (reference sequence). The CDR3 loop spans 14 amino acids. CDR3 DNA: TGTGCCAGCAGCCCAGGGATGGGAGGGACTGAAGCTTTCTTT. Translated: CASSPGMGGTEAFF.

This clone appeared a few times. The chain uses TRBV6-1 and TRBJ2-7; D possibly corresponds to TRBD2 (5 bases). V was pared by 1 base and J by 3 bases, with 13 bases between. Germline values: CDR1 MNHNS, CDR2 SASEGT. The CDR3 runs 15 residues. DNA for the CDR3: TGTGCCAGCAGTGAAGGGCCGGGGAGTCTCTACGAGCAGTACTTC. Protein: CASSEGPGSLYEQYF.

This clone has just a few counts. The J gene is TRBJ2-1, the V gene TRBV19; 10 bases map to TRBD2. The junction had 16 bases not matched to a gene; V was cut back by 5 bases and J by 0 bases. CDR3 length: 20 residues. Looked up from germline, CDR1 is LNHDA and CDR2 is SQIVND (reference sequence). CDR3 DNA: TGTGCCAGTAGTGCCCGACCGACTAGCGGGCGACGTGGCTCCTACAATGAGCAGTTCTTC. Translated: CASSARPTSGRRGSYNEQFF. Complete variable domain (other parts from reference TRBV19 and TRBJ2-1): DGGITQSPKYLFRKEGQNVTLSCEQNLNHDAMYWYRQDPGQGLRLIYYSQIVNDFQKGDIAEGYSVSREKKESFPLTVTSAQKNPTAFYLCASSARPTSGRRGSYNEQFFGPGTRLTVL.

Comments on this clone: One end of the junction is discordant with germline, which a read error may explain. The chain links TRBV10-3 to TRBJ2-7; 7 bases align to TRBD2. Germline assignment: CDR1 ENHRY and CDR2 SYGVKD. The CDR3 is 12 residues long. The CDR3 DNA is TGTGCCATCAGTGAGTCTGAGCGGGAACCCTTCTTC. It is translated as CAISESEREPFF.

The chain combines TRBV5-1 with TRBJ1-5; D might be TRBD1 (6 bases). CDR1 SGHRS and CDR2 YFSETQ come from the germline V gene. Trimming left V 4 bases short and J 6 bases short, with 20 bases between. CDR3 size: 16 residues. DNA of the CDR3: TGCGCCAGCAGCCTAGGGGACTACCAAGGGGGTCAGCCCCAGCATTTT. Amino acids: CASSLGDYQGGQPQHF.

To note about this clone: One junction end disagrees with the germline gene, perhaps due to a read error. The CDR3 reads CASSPLGQGTEAFF. The CDR3 DNA follows: TGTGCTAGCAGCCCTTTGGGACAGGGGACCGAAGCTTTCTTT. V gene TRBV7-7 combines with J gene TRBJ1-1, with 10 positions matching TRBD1. The length of the CDR3 is 14 residues. CDR1 and CDR2 from the germline V gene are SSHAT and FNYEAQ (reference sequence).

For the CDR3, the DNA is TGTGCCAGCAGCCCCGGACTAGCGGGGACGGTCTCCTACGAGCAGTACTTC. It is translated as CASSPGLAGTVSYEQYF. This chain joins TRBV7-2 and TRBJ2-7; 12 bases fit TRBD2. The CDR3 has 17 amino acids. Germline values: CDR1 SGHTA, CDR2 FQGNSA. With 5 bases clipped from V and 0 bases from J, the junction kept 8 bases outside the gene matches.

The chain joins TRBV19 to TRBJ1-1, with TRBD1 matching 7 bases. The germline V gene has CDR1 LNHDA and CDR2 SQIVND (reference sequence). V lost 8 bases to trimming and J lost 5 bases; unmatched junction nucleotides: 8. This CDR3 comprises 13 residues. CDR3 nucleotide sequence: TGTGCCAGTCGCGAGGGGGCGGGAACTGAAGCTTTCTTT. It yields the protein CASREGAGTEAFF.

The chain couples TRBV7-2 to TRBJ1-4, with TRBD1 matching 7 bases. This CDR3 has 16 amino acids. With 0 bases clipped from V and 4 bases from J, the junction kept 5 bases outside the gene matches. Germline values: CDR1 SGHTA, CDR2 FQGNSA. CDR3 in DNA: TGTGCCAGCAGCTTAGCCCCCCAGGGGGGTAATGAAAAACTGTTTTTT. Translation gives CASSLAPQGGNEKLFF. Looking up the rest from reference TRBV7-2 and TRBJ1-4 gives the full variable domain: GAGVSQSPSNKVTEKGKDVELRCDPISGHTALYWYRQSLGQGLEFLIYFQGNSAPDKSGLPSDRFSAERTGGSVSTLTIQRTQQEDSAVYLCASSLAPQGGNEKLFFGSGTQLSVL.

The rearrangement links TRBV6-1 to TRBJ1-6; a possible D gene is TRBD1 (5 bases). Deletions cut 2 bases from V and 7 bases from J, with 15 bases between. Germline loops: CDR1 MNHNS, CDR2 SASEGT. This CDR3 has 16 amino acids. This chain's CDR3 is CASSERPPGANSPLHF. CDR3 nucleotides: TGTGCCAGCAGTGAACGGCCCCCTGGGGCGAATTCACCCCTCCACTTT.

The genes are TRBV6-1 and TRBJ1-2; the D gene is possibly TRBD1 (6 bases). Between the trimmed V and J ends, which lost 8 bases and 4 bases, there was a span of 14 bases. The CDR3 contains 13 residues. Germline V gives CDR1 MNHNS, CDR2 SASEGT. CDR3 in DNA: TGTGCCAGCGACCGGACAGACCGCTATGGCTACACCTTC. This codes for CASDRTDRYGYTF.

The chain combines TRBV7-9 with TRBJ2-3; 12 bases map to TRBD1. Germline assignment: CDR1 SEHNR and CDR2 FQNEAQ (reference sequence). The CDR3 is made up of 16 amino acids. With V trimmed by 4 bases and J by 3 bases, 5 bases remained unmatched. For the CDR3, the DNA is TGTGCCAGCAGCTCCGGGACAGGGGGCGATACAGATACGCAGTATTTT. Translation gives CASSSGTGGDTDTQYF.

CDR3 protein: CASSILTFLNTEAFF. The DNA of the CDR3 is TGTGCCAGTAGTATTTTGACATTCCTGAACACTGAAGCTTTCTTT. The chain couples TRBV19 to TRBJ1-1; no firm D call. The CDR3 length is 15 residues. The germline V gene has CDR1 LNHDA and CDR2 SQIVND (reference sequence). The V end was cut by 3 bases, the J end by 0 bases, with 11 bases between.

The chain links TRBV19 to TRBJ1-2; D perhaps matches TRBD1 (5 bases). Trimming stripped 6 bases from V and 6 bases from J, with 17 bases between. Germline V gives CDR1 LNHDA, CDR2 SQIVND (reference sequence). The length of the CDR3 is 14 residues. The CDR3 sequence: CASSPPGGTHGYTF. The CDR3 region has the DNA TGTGCCAGTAGCCCCCCGGGGGGGACGCATGGCTACACCTTC.

The chain employs TRBV30 and TRBJ1-3, with D unresolved. This CDR3 has 13 amino acids. Deletions cut 4 bases from V and 4 bases from J, with 11 bases between. Germline values: CDR1 GTSNPN, CDR2 SVGIG (reference sequence). The CDR3 DNA follows: TGTGCCTGGACTCAGGCGACGGGAAACACCATATATTTT. This sequence encodes CAWTQATGNTIYF.

This clone was detected only a few times. Here the CDR3 reads CASSWGQGSNQPQHF. The CDR3 nucleotides are TGTGCCAGCAGCTGGGGACAGGGTAGCAATCAGCCCCAGCATTTT. This rearrangement joins TRBV5-5 to TRBJ1-5, with 9 bases lining up with TRBD1. CDR1 and CDR2 (germline): SGHKS, YYEKEE (reference sequence). V lost 3 bases and J lost 0; bases outside the gene matches: 1. CDR3 length: 15 amino acids.